These 3 T cell receptor beta chains were sequenced from one sample in a study of vaccination and CD4 T cells after COVID-19. Sequenced with the Oncomine TCR Beta short-read assay was DNA taken from cultured CD4+ T cells. TCRdb re-called the PCR reads with MiXCR, one entry per CDR3 protein. The top ten clones hold roughly three fifths of a sample with roughly 2,500 distinct CDR3 sequences, about 27% of them seen once. No antigen has been identified for these receptors. As for treatment: roughly ten-day PBMC culture with coronavirus spike peptide pools or control peptides (ViraFEST assay). CD4+ T lymphocytes from the unexposed donor were collected before the COVID-19 pandemic (2011-2018). The source material was CD4+ T cells from blood, cultured in vitro. The source is a human donor in good health.

The table lists this clonotype with a few counts. V usage is TRBV10-2 and J usage is TRBJ2-7; tentative D call: TRBD2 (5 bases). The CDR3 consists of 17 residues. Germline CDR1 is WSHSY and CDR2 is SAAADI. The V end was cut by 4 bases, the J end by 4 bases, with 23 bases between. CDR3 in amino acids: CASSGALDRRRSYEQYF. DNA for the CDR3: TGCGCCAGCAGTGGGGCACTAGACCGCAGGCGTTCTTACGAGCAGTACTTC.

The chain is built from TRBV7-8 and TRBJ2-7; TRBD1 agrees at 10 bases. CDR1 SGHVS and CDR2 FQNEAQ come from the germline V gene. The CDR3 consists of 15 residues. Losses at the gene ends were 5 bases for V and 5 bases for J; bases not matched to a gene: 9. CDR3 sequence reads: CASSRGRTGGDEQYF. The CDR3 region has the DNA TGTGCCAGCAGCCGGGGTAGGACAGGGGGTGACGAGCAGTACTTC.

This clonotype has just a few counts. This chain joins TRBV7-7 and TRBJ1-2; a possible D gene is TRBD1 (5 bases). Germline V gene data show CDR1 as SSHAT and CDR2 as FNYEAQ (reference sequence). The CDR3 has 15 residues. Trimming shortened V by 5 bases and J by 3 bases, and 16 bases separated the two germline ends. The CDR3 sequence is CASSARRGYDYGYTF. Here the CDR3 DNA reads TGTGCCAGCAGCGCGAGGCGGGGGTATGACTATGGCTACACCTTC.